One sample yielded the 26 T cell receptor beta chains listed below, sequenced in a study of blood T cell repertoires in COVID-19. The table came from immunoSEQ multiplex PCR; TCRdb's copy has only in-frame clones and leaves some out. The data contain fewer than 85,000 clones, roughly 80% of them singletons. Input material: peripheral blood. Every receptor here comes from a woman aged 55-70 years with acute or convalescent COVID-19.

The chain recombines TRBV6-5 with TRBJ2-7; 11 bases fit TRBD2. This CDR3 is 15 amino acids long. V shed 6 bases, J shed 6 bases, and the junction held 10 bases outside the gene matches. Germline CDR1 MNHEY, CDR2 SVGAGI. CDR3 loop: CASRVTSGGSGEQYF. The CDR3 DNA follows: TGTGCCAGCAGAGTTACTAGCGGGGGTTCCGGCGAGCAGTACTTC.

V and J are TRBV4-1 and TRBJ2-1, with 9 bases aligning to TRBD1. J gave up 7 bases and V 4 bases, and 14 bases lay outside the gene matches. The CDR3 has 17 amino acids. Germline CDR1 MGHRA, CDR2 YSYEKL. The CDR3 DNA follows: TGCGCCAGCAGCCGCTTACCCGGGACAGGGTATAGGAATGAGCAGTTCTTC. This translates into CASSRLPGTGYRNEQFF.

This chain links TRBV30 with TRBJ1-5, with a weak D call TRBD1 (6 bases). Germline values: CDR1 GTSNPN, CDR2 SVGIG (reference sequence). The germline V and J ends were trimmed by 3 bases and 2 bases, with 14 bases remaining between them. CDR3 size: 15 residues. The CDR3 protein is CAWSTGHYGNQPQHF. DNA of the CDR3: TGTGCCTGGAGCACAGGGCATTACGGCAATCAGCCCCAGCATTTT. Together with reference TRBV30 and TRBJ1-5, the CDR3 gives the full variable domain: SQTIHQWPATLVQPVGSPLSLECTVEGTSNPNLYWYRQAAGRGLQLLFYSVGIGQISSEVPQNLSASRPQDRQFILSSKKLLLSDSGFYLCAWSTGHYGNQPQHFGDGTRLSIL.

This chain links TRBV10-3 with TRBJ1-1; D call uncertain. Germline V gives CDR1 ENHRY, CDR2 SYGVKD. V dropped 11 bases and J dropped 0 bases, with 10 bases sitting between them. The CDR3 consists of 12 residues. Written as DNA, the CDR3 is TGTGCCTCGGGGAGATTGAACACTGAAGCTTTCTTT. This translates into CASGRLNTEAFF.

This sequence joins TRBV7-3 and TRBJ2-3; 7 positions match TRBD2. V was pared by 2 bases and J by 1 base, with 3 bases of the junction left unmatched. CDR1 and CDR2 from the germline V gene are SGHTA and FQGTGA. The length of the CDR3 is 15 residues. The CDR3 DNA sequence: TGTGCCAGCAGCTTAGACCGGGGGGGCACAGATACGCAGTATTTT. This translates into CASSLDRGGTDTQYF. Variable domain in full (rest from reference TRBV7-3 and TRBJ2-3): GAGVSQTPSNKVTEKGKYVELRCDPISGHTALYWYRQSLGQGPEFLIYFQGTGAADDSGLPNDRFFAVRPEGSVSTLKIQRTERGDSAVYLCASSLDRGGTDTQYFGPGTRLTVL.

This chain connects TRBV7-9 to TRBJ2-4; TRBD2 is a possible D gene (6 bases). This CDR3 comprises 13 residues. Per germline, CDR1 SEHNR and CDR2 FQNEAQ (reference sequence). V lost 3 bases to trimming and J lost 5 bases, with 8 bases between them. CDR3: CASSFPGENIQYF. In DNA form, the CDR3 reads TGTGCCAGCAGCTTCCCGGGAGAAAACATTCAGTACTTC.

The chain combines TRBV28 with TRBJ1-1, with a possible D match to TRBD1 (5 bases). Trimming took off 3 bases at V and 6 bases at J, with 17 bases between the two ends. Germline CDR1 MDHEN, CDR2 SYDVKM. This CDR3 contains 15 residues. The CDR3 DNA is TGTGCCAGCAGTTTCGACCAGGGATATCGCGCTGAAGCTTTCTTT. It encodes CASSFDQGYRAEAFF.

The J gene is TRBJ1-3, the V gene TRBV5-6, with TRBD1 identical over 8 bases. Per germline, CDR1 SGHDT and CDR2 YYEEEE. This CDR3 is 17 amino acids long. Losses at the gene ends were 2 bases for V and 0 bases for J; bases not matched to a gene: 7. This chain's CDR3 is CASSFLGQAFSGNTIYF. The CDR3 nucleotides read TGTGCCAGCAGCTTCTTGGGACAGGCATTCTCTGGAAACACCATATATTTT.

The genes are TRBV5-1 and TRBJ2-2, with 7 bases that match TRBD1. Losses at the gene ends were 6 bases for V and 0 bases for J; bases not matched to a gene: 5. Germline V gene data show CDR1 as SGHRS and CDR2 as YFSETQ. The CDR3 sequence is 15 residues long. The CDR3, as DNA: TGCGCCAGCATGGCCGGGACAGCGAACACCGGGGAGCTGTTTTTT. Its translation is CASMAGTANTGELFF.

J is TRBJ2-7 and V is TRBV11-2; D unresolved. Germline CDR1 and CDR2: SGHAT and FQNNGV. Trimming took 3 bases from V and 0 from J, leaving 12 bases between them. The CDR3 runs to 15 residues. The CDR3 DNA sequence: TGTGCCAGCAGCTTTGACTCCTCACTCTCCTACGAGCAGTACTTC. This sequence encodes CASSFDSSLSYEQYF.

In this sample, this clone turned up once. The CDR3 here is CASGLSSTGTNGYTF. CDR3 in DNA: TGTGCTAGTGGTTTGTCCTCTACAGGGACCAATGGCTACACCTTC. The chain has TRBV12-5 and TRBJ1-2; a weak D match, TRBD1 (6 bases). V gave up 2 bases and J gave up 6 bases, with 16 bases separating them. This CDR3 spans 15 amino acids. Germline CDR1 is LGHNT and CDR2 is FRNRAP.

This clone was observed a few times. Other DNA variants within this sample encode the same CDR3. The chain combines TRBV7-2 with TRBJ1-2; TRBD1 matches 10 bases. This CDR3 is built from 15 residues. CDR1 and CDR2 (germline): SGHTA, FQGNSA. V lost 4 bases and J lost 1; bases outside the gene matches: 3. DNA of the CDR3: TGTGCCAGCAGCTGGGGACAGGGGATTAACTATGGCTACACCTTC. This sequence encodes CASSWGQGINYGYTF.

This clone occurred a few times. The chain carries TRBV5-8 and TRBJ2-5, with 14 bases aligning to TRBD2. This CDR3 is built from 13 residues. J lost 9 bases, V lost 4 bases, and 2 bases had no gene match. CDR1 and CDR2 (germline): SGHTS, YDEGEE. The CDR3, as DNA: TGTGCCAGCAGCGTGACTAGCGGGGGGGCCCAGTACTTC. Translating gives CASSVTSGGAQYF.

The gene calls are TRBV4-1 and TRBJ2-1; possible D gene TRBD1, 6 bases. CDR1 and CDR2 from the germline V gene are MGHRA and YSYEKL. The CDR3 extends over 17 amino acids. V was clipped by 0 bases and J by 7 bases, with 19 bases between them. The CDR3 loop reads CASSQEGTGISVNEQFF. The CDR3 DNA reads TGCGCCAGCAGCCAAGAAGGTACAGGGATTTCTGTGAATGAGCAGTTCTTC.

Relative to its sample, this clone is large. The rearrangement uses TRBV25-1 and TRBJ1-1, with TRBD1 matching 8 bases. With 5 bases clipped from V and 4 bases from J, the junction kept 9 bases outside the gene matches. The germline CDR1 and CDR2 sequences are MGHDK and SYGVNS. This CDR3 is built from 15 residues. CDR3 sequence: CASSQQGGYSTEAFF. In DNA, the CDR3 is TGTGCCAGCAGTCAACAGGGGGGCTACAGCACTGAAGCTTTCTTT.

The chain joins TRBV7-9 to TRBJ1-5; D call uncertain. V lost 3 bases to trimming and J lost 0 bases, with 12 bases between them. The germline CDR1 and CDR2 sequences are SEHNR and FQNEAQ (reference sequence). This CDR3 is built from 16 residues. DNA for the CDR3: TGTGCCAGCAGCTTTGGGCCAGTTAATAGCAATCAGCCCCAGCATTTT. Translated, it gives CASSFGPVNSNQPQHF.

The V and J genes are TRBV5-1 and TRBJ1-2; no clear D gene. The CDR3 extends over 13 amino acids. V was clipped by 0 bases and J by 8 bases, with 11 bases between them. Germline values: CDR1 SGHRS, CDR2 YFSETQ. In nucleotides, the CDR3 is TGCGCCAGCAGCTTGGTGGCGGCATCGGGCTACACCTTC. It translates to CASSLVAASGYTF.

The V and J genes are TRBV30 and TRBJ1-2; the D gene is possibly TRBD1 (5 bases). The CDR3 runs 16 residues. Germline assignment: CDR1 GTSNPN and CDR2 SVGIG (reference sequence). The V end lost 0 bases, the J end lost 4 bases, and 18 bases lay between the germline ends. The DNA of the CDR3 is TGTGCCTGGAGTGTTTTTTCAGGGAAGGGCCGCTATGGCTACACCTTC. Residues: CAWSVFSGKGRYGYTF.

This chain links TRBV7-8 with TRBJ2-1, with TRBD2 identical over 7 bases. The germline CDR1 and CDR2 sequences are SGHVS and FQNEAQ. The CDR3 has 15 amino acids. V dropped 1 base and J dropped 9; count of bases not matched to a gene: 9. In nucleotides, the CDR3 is TGTGCCAGCAGCTTAGTCGGGAGGTCAGGTAGTGAGCAGTTCTTC. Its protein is CASSLVGRSGSEQFF.

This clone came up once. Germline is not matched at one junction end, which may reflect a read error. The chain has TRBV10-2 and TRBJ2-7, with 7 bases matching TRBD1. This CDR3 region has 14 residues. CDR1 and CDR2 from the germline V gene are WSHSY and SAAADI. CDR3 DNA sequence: TGCGCCAGCAGGTCGGGGACAGCCTCCTCCGAGCAGTACTTC. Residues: CASRSGTASSEQYF.

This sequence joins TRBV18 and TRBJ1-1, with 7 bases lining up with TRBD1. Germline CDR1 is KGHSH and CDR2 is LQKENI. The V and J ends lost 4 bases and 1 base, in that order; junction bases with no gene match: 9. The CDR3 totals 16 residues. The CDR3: CASSLAPGQRNTEAFF. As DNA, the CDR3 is TGTGCCAGCTCACTCGCTCCGGGACAGCGGAACACTGAAGCTTTCTTT.

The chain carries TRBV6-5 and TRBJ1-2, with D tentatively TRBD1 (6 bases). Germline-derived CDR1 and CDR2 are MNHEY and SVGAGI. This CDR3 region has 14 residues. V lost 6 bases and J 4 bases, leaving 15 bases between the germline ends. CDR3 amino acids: CASSRVTGIYGYTF. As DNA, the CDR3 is TGTGCCAGCAGCCGAGTCACAGGGATCTATGGCTACACCTTC.

The CDR3, as DNA: TGTGCCAGCCGCAAGGGAGGACACCCCACCGGGGAGCTGTTTTTT. Encoded protein: CASRKGGHPTGELFF. The rearrangement uses TRBV19 and TRBJ2-2; D may be TRBD2 (6 bases). This CDR3 comprises 15 residues. Germline V lookup: CDR1 LNHDA, CDR2 SQIVND (reference sequence). V was shortened by 9 bases and J by 4 bases, with 18 bases between the two germline ends.

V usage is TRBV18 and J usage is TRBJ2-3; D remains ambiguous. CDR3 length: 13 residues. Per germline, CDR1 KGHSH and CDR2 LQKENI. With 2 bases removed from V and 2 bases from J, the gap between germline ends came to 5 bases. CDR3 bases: TGTGCCAGCTCACCAGCACTCACAGATACGCAGTATTTT. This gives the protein CASSPALTDTQYF. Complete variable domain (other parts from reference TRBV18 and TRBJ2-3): NAGVMQNPRHLVRRRGQEARLRCSPMKGHSHVYWYRQLPEEGLKFMVYLQKENIIDESGMPKERFSAEFPKEGPSILRIQQVVRGDSAAYFCASSPALTDTQYFGPGTRLTVL.

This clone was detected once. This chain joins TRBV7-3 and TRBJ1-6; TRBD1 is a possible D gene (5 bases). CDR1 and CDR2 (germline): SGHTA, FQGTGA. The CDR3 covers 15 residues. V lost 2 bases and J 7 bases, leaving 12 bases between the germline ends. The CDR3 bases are TGTGCCAGCAGCTTAGGGCAGGGCGACAATTCACCCCTCCACTTT. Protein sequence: CASSLGQGDNSPLHF.

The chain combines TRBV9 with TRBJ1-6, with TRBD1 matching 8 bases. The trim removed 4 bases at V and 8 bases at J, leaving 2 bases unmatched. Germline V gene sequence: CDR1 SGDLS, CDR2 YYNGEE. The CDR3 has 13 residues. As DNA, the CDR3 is TGTGCCAGCAGCTCAGGGGGCTATTCACCCCTCCACTTT. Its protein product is CASSSGGYSPLHF.